This record concerns one T cell receptor beta chain sequence. Its cognate antigen is unknown. Donation came from healthy Caucasian individuals in Russia who were aged roughly 6 to 95. Isolation recovered at least 6.5 million PBMCs from every sample. This specimen belongs to a study of blood T cells in healthy people across ages. Study findings and constraints: Researchers said unsorted PBMCs prevented a conclusive naive versus antigen-experienced comparison. More naive CD4+ cells and higher diversity marked long-lived donors relative to aged donors.

CDR1 MDHEN and CDR2 SYDVKM come from the germline V gene. The CDR3 is made up of 15 amino acids. V was trimmed by 11 bases and J by 2 bases, leaving 20 bases between them. Together with a sample-barcoded 5' primer, a J-beta primer mix was included in a second PCR lasting roughly 6 to 12 cycles. TCRdb re-analysed the 5' RACE reads in MiXCR, keeping a single row per CDR3 protein. The sample lists some 700,000 distinct CDR3 sequences; about a fifth were seen once. Sequencing was carried out using blood. This chain uses TRBV28 with TRBJ2-3, with D perhaps given as TRBD1 or TRBD2 (5 bases each). This receptor was taken from a man in his sixties or seventies in good health. The CDR3 loop is CAGSPRWGTTDTQYF. The CDR3 DNA is TGTGCCGGATCCCCAAGGTGGGGGACCACAGATACGCAGTATTTT. Full variable domain (remainder filled in from reference TRBV28 and TRBJ2-3): DVKVTQSSRYLVKRTGEKVFLECVQDMDHENMFWYRQDPGLGLRLIYFSYDVKMKEKGDIPEGYSVSREKKERFSLILESASTNQTSMYLCAGSPRWGTTDTQYFGPGTRLTVL.